This T cell receptor beta chain comes out of a study of CD8 T cells in ankylosing spondylitis. General study results and limits: What appeared characteristic of ankylosing spondylitis blood was a TCR beta motif of 7 or 8 highly homologous variants.

Turning to this clonotype: Antigen: not known.

TCRdb reprocessed the 5' RACE reads with MiXCR, giving one entry per CDR3 protein. The top ten hold 15% to 20% of the sample, which has roughly 700,000 distinct CDR3 sequences, roughly 19% seen once. Trimming cost V 2 bases and J 4 bases; bases outside gene matches: 3. CDR1 is MNHEY and CDR2 is SVGAGI in the germline V gene. The length of the CDR3 is 14 residues. This TCR was recovered from a male donor with ankylosing spondylitis. The J gene is TRBJ2-5, the V gene TRBV6-5, with 8 positions matching TRBD2. Specimen: blood, either unsorted or a sorted T cell fraction (not recorded which). In DNA, the CDR3 is TGTGCCAGCAGTTACCGGGGGGGAGGAGAGACCCAGTACTTC. Amino acids: CASSYRGGGETQYF.